These T cell receptor beta chains were read from a single sample in a study of CD8 T cells in ankylosing spondylitis. TCRdb used MiXCR to reprocess the 5' RACE reads, holding one entry per CDR3 protein. In the table there are tens of thousands of distinct CDR3 sequences, 5.5% to 7.5% of which are singletons. Input material: blood, either unsorted or a sorted T cell fraction (not recorded which). These TCRs come from a male donor with ankylosing spondylitis or in good health (not recorded which). The CDR3 runs from the conserved cysteine through the conserved F or W. D genes are given only for firm matches. Clone size is given for some rows only: seen once, a few or many times, or a class if the clone is expanded.

V	size	D	J	DNA	CDR3
TRBV10-3	once	.	TRBJ2-5	TGTGCCATCAGTGACGGAGAGGCCCAGTACTTC	CAISDGEAQYF
TRBV5-1	many	TRBD1	TRBJ1-1	TGCGCCAGCAGCTTGATCGACAGGGCCACTGAAGCTTTCTTT	CASSLIDRATEAFF
TRBV27	many	.	TRBJ2-1	TGTGCCAGCAGTTTAAGGGCAGCCTCCTACAATGAGCAGTTCTTC	CASSLRAASYNEQFF
TRBV9	many	.	TRBJ2-2	TGTGCCAGCAGCGTAGCTAAACTAGCTGCCGGGGAGCTGTTTTTT	CASSVAKLAAGELFF
TRBV9	many	.	TRBJ2-2	TGTGCCAGCAGCGGGTTCACCGGGGAGCTGTTTTTT	CASSGFTGELFF
TRBV15	many	.	TRBJ2-4	TGTGCCACCAGCAGTACGAGTAACATTCAGTACTTC	CATSSTSNIQYF
TRBV24-1	many	TRBD1	TRBJ2-1	TGTGCCACCAGTGTCCCCGCAGGGGGCTCCTACAATGAGCAGTTCTTC	CATSVPAGGSYNEQFF
TRBV18	many	TRBD2	TRBJ2-3	TGTGCCAGCTCACCCGGACTAGCGGGAGGGCCCACAGATACGCAGTATTTT	CASSPGLAGGPTDTQYF
TRBV20-1	.	TRBD2	TRBJ2-5	TGCAGTGCCTCGACTAGCGGGGGTCCCCCAAGGACCCAGTACTTC	CSASTSGGPPRTQYF
TRBV20-1	many	TRBD2	TRBJ2-1	TGCAGTGCTAGCAGGGGACTAGAAATAGGTGAGCAGTTCTTC	CSASRGLEIGEQFF
TRBV29-1	many	.	TRBJ1-2	TGCAGCGTTGAAGATGGAAGGGGCAACTATGGCTACACCTTC	CSVEDGRGNYGYTF
TRBV4-2	many	.	TRBJ2-2	TGTGCCAGCAGCCGCGTGGGTTCCGAAAACACCGGGGAGCTGTTTTTT	CASSRVGSENTGELFF
TRBV18	many	.	TRBJ2-1	TGTGCCAGCTCCCGTCTCCGGGCCTTCGACTACAATGAGCAGTTCTTC	CASSRLRAFDYNEQFF
TRBV20-1	few	.	TRBJ1-5	TGCAGTGTGTACTCGCAGGCTTCCTTAAGCAATCAGCCCCAGCATTTT	CSVYSQASLSNQPQHF
TRBV7-2	many	TRBD1	TRBJ2-2	TGTGCCAGCAGGCAGGGGGCCGGGGAGCTGTTTTTT	CASRQGAGELFF
TRBV7-9	many	TRBD1	TRBJ1-6	TGTGCCAGCAGCCCGACCGACAGGGCTCTCCACTTT	CASSPTDRALHF
TRBV7-9	many	TRBD1	TRBJ2-7	TGTGCCAGCAGTTGGGACAGGGACCCCTACGAGCAGTACTTC	CASSWDRDPYEQYF
TRBV2	many	TRBD1	TRBJ2-7	TGTGCCAGCAGTGAGTTTGACAGGGCGTCGCCCGAGCAGTACTTC	CASSEFDRASPEQYF
TRBV4-2	many	.	TRBJ1-1	TGTGCCAGCAGCCCCAAGGGGGGGGTGGGGAACACTGAAGCTTTCTTT	CASSPKGGVGNTEAFF
TRBV11-1	many	TRBD1	TRBJ1-5	TGTGCCAGCAGCGACGGACAGGGGGCCCGAAGCAATCAGCCCCAGCATTTT	CASSDGQGARSNQPQHF
TRBV12-3/TRBV12-4	.	.	TRBJ1-2	TGTGCCAGCAGTCGGGGGAGAACGGAGCGGGGCTACACCTTC	CASSRGRTERGYTF
TRBV18	many	TRBD1	TRBJ1-1	TGTGCCAGCTCACCACAGGGGGCCCCCACTGAAGCTTTCTTT	CASSPQGAPTEAFF
TRBV9	many	TRBD1	TRBJ2-3	TGTGCCAGCAGCGGGGGGACAGGGGGCCGGACAGATACGCAGTATTTT	CASSGGTGGRTDTQYF
TRBV14	many	.	TRBJ2-5	TGTGCCAGCAGCCAAGCGCTAGGGGCAGGGAGAGAAGAGACCCAGTACTTC	CASSQALGAGREETQYF
TRBV7-9	many	.	TRBJ2-7	TGTGCCAGCAGCCCTACTGACACCTACGAGCAGTACTTC	CASSPTDTYEQYF
TRBV5-1	many	.	TRBJ2-1	TGCGCCAGCAGCTTTACAGGGTCTGGGGATGAGCAGTTCTTC	CASSFTGSGDEQFF
TRBV4-2	many	.	TRBJ1-1	TGTGCCAGCAGCCAAGAAACGGGGCAGGGAGGGACTGAAGCTTTCTTT	CASSQETGQGGTEAFF
TRBV7-6	many	TRBD2	TRBJ2-2	TGTGCCAGCAGCCCGAGTCGACTAGCGGGAGGGCCGAACACCGGGGAGCTGTTTTTT	CASSPSRLAGGPNTGELFF
TRBV18	many	.	TRBJ1-2	TGTGCCAGCTCACCAGGCCGGGATGTGACCTATGGCTACACCTTC	CASSPGRDVTYGYTF
TRBV7-7	many	.	TRBJ2-2	TGTGCTAGCAGCTTAGCGTCGACGACCGGGGAGCTGTTTTTT	CASSLASTTGELFF
TRBV29-1	many	.	TRBJ2-7	TGCAGCGCTGCCGTGGGGGCCGGCTCCTACGAGCAGTACTTC	CSAAVGAGSYEQYF
TRBV10-3	many	.	TRBJ2-2	TGTGCCATCGGAACGCGGGGGCAGGATTGGGACACCGGGGAGCTGTTTTTT	CAIGTRGQDWDTGELFF
TRBV5-1	many	TRBD2	TRBJ2-5	TGCGCCAGCAGCTCGATAGCGGGGGGGCAAGAGACCCAGTACTTC	CASSSIAGGQETQYF
TRBV20-1	many	TRBD2	TRBJ2-3	TGCAGTGCCCCCGGACTAGCGGGAAAAGATACGCAGTATTTT	CSAPGLAGKDTQYF
TRBV25-1	many	TRBD2	TRBJ2-3	TGTGCCAGCAGTGACCCCCTCCGGCTAGCGGGGACTACAGATACGCAGTATTTT	CASSDPLRLAGTTDTQYF
TRBV5-1	many	TRBD1	TRBJ1-2	TGCGCCAGCAAGGGGACAGATCGTGGCTACACCTTC	CASKGTDRGYTF
TRBV5-1	many	.	TRBJ1-2	TGCGCCAGCAGCTTAACAGAGGTGGATGGCTACACCTTC	CASSLTEVDGYTF
TRBV14	many	.	TRBJ2-7	TGTGCCAGCAGCCACCTCTACGAGCAGTACTTC	CASSHLYEQYF
TRBV20-1	many	.	TRBJ2-1	TGCAGTGCTGTCCCCTTTGGGGAAGGGACTGGAAACTACAATGAGCAGTTCTTC	CSAVPFGEGTGNYNEQFF
TRBV12-3/TRBV12-4	many	.	TRBJ1-2	TGTGCCAGCAGTTTAGAATTAGACGGCGGCTACACCTTC	CASSLELDGGYTF
TRBV27	many	.	TRBJ2-3	TGTGCCAGCAGGGGGGTTAACTCCGATACGCAGTATTTT	CASRGVNSDTQYF